This T cell receptor beta chain was sequenced during a study of CD8 T cells in Susac syndrome. After extraction with the RNeasy kit, roughly 0.45 to 1 ug of the RNA was reverse transcribed using random hexamers. One entry per CDR3 protein results from TCRdb running MiXCR on the immunoSEQ multiplex PCR reads. The sample yields about 130,000 distinct CDR3 sequences, approximately 94% seen once. The CDR3 spans 16 residues. Germline CDR1 is LNHDA and CDR2 is SQIVND (reference sequence). The V gene end was trimmed by 2 bases and the J gene end by 4 bases; junction bases not matched to a gene: 7. This sequence was found in a human donor with multiple sclerosis. The chain employs TRBV19 and TRBJ1-4, with 7 bases fitting TRBD1. Sequenced sample: CD4+ T cells from PBMCs. The CDR3 spells CASSITPQGGNEKLFF. The CDR3 DNA follows: TGTGCCAGTAGTATAACGCCCCAGGGGGGTAATGAAAAACTGTTTTTT.